This TCR beta chain was sequenced during a study of blood T cells in healthy people across ages. A second PCR, run for 7 to 11 cycles, used a sample-barcoded 5' primer plus a J-beta primer mix. TCRdb processed the 5' RACE reads anew with MiXCR; each CDR3 protein has one entry. The table includes 750,000 to 850,000 distinct CDR3 sequences, approximately 25% detected once. CDR1 and CDR2 from the germline V gene are ENHRY and SYGVKD. J lost 7 bases, V lost 3 bases, and 12 bases had no gene match. This CDR3 is built from 16 residues. This clonotype was detected a few times. The sample was also reused in another study, on T cells of mothers and their children.

This TCR was sampled from a boy aged 5-17 years in good health. The V and J genes are TRBV10-3 and TRBJ1-2; 9 nucleotides agree with TRBD1. The material sequenced was blood. This CDR3 is CAISDPGGQGVGGYTF. As DNA, the CDR3 is TGTGCCATCAGTGACCCCGGGGGACAGGGCGTAGGTGGCTACACCTTC.